This TCR beta chain was recovered during a study of blood T cells in healthy people across ages. Combining a sample-barcoded 5' primer with a J-beta primer mix, a second PCR ran for roughly 7 to 12 cycles. TCRdb re-called the 5' RACE reads through MiXCR, storing one row per CDR3 protein. This table holds 850,000 to 950,000 distinct CDR3 sequences, 25% to 30% found once. The receptor's source is a woman older than 75 in good health. The sequenced sample was blood.

The DNA of the CDR3 is TGTGCCAGCAGCCAAGAGGGGTACACGAACACCGGGGAGCTGTTTTTT. It translates to CASSQEGYTNTGELFF. The J gene is TRBJ2-2, the V gene TRBV3-1; D is uncertain. From germline, CDR1 is LGHDT and CDR2 YNNKEL (reference sequence). The CDR3 is 16 residues long. Trimming stripped 0 bases from V and 0 bases from J, with 8 bases between. Filled out from reference TRBV3-1 and TRBJ2-2, the complete variable domain reads DTAVSQTPKYLVTQMGNDKSIKCEQNLGHDTMYWYKQDSKKFLKIMFSYNNKELIINETVPNRFSPKSPDKAHLNLHINSLELGDSAVYFCASSQEGYTNTGELFFGEGSRLTVL.